What follows describes a single TCR beta chain. Its antigen remains unidentified. TCRdb keeps only in-frame clones here, not all; method: immunoSEQ multiplex PCR. The sample yields around 25,000 clones, less than 90% seen once. Trimming pared 3 bases from V and 10 bases from J, leaving 21 bases between. This CDR3 is built from 15 residues. Germline V lookup: CDR1 MNHEY, CDR2 SVGAGI. The data were taken from a study of T cells in localized non-small cell lung cancer. Findings and caveats of the study: There was an association of higher blood T cell density with longer overall survival. Appearance in adjacent lung was seen for a median roughly 50 of the top 100 tumor clones.

The source was peripheral blood, collected before any cancer treatment. The TCR originated in a female donor older than 55 with stage I lung adenocarcinoma. This sequence joins TRBV6-5 and TRBJ1-1, with D possibly being TRBD1 (6 bases). Here the CDR3 DNA reads TGTGCCAGCAGTTATTACCAGGGGAGGGGAGCGTTAGCTTTCTTT. Translated: CASSYYQGRGALAFF.